Detailed here is one T cell receptor (beta chain). The data originate from a study of blood T cell repertoires in COVID-19. Clones were read by immunoSEQ multiplex PCR, and TCRdb kept only the in-frame ones, dropping some. The sample holds some 350,000 clones, 87% seen once. V was trimmed by 1 base and J by 4 bases, leaving 7 bases between them. The germline V gene has CDR1 KGHSH and CDR2 LQKENI. The CDR3 sequence is 13 residues long. The participants were between about 18 and 90 years old and came from 24 US areas. Clinical history reported by participants formed the basis on which cohorts were assigned.

Sequencing was carried out using PBMCs or T cells enriched from blood (not recorded which). The J gene is TRBJ1-1, the V gene TRBV18; TRBD1 might be the D (6 bases). The TCR originated in a woman in her 30s who had recovered from COVID-19. CDR3 nucleotide sequence: TGTGCCAGCTCACCACTAGGGGGCACTGAAGCTTTCTTT. Amino acid sequence: CASSPLGGTEAFF.